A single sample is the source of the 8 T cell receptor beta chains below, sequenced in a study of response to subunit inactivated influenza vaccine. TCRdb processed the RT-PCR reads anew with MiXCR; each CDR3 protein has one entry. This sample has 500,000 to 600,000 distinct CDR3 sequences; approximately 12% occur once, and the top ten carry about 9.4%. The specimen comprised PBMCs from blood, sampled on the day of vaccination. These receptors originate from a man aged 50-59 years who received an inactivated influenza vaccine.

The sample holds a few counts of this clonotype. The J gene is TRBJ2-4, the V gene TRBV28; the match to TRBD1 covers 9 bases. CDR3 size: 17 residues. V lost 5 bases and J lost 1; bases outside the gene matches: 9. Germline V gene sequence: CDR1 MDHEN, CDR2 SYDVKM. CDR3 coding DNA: TGTGCCAGCAGTCCACCCGGACAGGGGAGCGCCAAAAACATTCAGTACTTC. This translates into CASSPPGQGSAKNIQYF.

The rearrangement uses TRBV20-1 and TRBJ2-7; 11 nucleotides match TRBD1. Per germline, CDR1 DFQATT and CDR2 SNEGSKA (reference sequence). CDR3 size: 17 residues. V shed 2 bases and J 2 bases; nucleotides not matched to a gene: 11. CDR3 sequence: CSARHRYGQGAPYEQYF. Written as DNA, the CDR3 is TGCAGTGCTAGACACCGCTACGGACAGGGGGCTCCCTACGAGCAGTACTTC.

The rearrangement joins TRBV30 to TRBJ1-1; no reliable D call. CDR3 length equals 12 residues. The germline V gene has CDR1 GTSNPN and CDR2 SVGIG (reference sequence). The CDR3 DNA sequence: TGTGCTTTTGGGGAGATGAACACTGAAGCTTTCTTT. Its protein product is CAFGEMNTEAFF.

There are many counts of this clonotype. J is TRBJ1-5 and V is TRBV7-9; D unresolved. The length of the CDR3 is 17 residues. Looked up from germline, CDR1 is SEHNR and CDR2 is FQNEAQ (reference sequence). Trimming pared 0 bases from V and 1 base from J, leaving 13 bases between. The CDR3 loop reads CASSLAGMEESNQPQHF. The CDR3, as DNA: TGTGCCAGCAGCTTAGCGGGGATGGAGGAGAGCAATCAGCCCCAGCATTTT.

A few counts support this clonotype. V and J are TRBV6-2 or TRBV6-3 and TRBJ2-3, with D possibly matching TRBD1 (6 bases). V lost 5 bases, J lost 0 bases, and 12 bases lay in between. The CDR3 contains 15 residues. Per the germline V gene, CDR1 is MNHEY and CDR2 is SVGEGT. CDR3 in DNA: TGTGCCAGCAGTCCCGTAGGGGGTAGCACAGATACGCAGTATTTT. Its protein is CASSPVGGSTDTQYF.

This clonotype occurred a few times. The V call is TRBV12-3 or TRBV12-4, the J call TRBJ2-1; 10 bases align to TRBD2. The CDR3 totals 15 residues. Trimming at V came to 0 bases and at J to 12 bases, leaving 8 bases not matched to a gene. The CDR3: CASSLAASGSSRQFF. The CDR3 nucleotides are TGTGCCAGCAGTTTAGCGGCTAGCGGGAGTTCAAGGCAGTTCTTC.

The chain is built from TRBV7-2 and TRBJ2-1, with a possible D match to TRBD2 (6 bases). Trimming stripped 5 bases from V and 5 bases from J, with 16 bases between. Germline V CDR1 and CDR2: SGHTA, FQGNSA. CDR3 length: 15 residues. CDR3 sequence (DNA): TGTGCCAGCAGCGAAGGAGGGGTAGGGCACAATGAGCAGTTCTTC. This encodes CASSEGGVGHNEQFF.

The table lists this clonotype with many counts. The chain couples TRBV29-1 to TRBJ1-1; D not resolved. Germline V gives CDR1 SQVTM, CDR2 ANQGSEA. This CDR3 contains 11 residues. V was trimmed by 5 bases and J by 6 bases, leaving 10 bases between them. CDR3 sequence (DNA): TGCAGCGTTCCGATTGGGCCTGAAGCTTTCTTT. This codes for CSVPIGPEAFF.